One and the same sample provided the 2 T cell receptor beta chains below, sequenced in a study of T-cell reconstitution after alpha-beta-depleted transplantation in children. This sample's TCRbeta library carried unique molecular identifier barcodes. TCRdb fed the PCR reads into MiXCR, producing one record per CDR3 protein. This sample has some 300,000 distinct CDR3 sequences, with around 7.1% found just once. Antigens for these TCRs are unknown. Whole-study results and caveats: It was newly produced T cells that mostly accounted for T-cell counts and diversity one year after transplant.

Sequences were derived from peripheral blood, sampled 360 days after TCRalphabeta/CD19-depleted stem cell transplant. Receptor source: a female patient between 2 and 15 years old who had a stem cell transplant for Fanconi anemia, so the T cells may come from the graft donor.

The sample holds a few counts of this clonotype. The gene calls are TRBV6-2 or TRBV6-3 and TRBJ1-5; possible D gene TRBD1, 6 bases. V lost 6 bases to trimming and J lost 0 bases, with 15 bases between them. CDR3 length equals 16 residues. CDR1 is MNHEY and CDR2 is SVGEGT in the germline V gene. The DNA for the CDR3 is TGTGCCAGCAGACTACAGGGTAGCAATAGCAATCAGCCCCAGCATTTT. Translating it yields CASRLQGSNSNQPQHF.

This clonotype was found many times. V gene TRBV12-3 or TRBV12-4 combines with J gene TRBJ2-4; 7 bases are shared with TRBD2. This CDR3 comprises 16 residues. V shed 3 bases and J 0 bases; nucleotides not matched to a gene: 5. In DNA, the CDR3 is TGTGCCAGCAGTTTGATGGGGGGGGTAGCCAAAAACATTCAGTACTTC. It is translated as CASSLMGGVAKNIQYF.